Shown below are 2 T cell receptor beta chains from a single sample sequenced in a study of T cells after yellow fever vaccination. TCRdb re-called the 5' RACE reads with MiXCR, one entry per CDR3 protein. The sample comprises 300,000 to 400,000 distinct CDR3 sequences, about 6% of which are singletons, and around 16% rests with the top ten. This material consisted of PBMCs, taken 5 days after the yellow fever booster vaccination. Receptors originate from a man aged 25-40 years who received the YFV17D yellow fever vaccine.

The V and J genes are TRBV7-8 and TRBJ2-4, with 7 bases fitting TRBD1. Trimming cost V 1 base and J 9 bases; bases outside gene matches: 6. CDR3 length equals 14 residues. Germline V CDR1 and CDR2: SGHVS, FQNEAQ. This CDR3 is CASSLGGDSSIQYF. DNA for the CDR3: TGTGCCAGCAGCTTAGGAGGGGACAGCTCCATTCAGTACTTC.

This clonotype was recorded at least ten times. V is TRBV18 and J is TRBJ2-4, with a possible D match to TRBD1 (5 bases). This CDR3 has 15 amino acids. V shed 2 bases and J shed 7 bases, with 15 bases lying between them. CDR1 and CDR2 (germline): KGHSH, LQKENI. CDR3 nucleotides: TGTGCCAGCTCACCAGTGACAGAACCACAGAACATTCAGTACTTC. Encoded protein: CASSPVTEPQNIQYF.